This is a list of T cell receptor beta chains from one sample in a study of T cells expressing NK-cell markers. Reanalyzing the 5' RACE reads, TCRdb keeps one entry per CDR3 protein, without DNA. This sample lists 550,000 or so distinct CDR3 sequences; its ten largest clones have around 3.3%. The sample taken for sequencing was blood T cells: a sorted CD56 or NKG2C T cell subset, CD4+ or CD8+ T cells, or bulk PBMC T cells (not recorded which). These receptors came from a man aged 18 to 35 in good health. Both conserved end residues are part of each CDR3.

TRBJ2-1,TRBV20-1,CSARDPTTSGSSYNEQFF
TRBJ2-7,TRBV6-5,CASSPGRIYEQYF
TRBJ2-5,TRBV28,CASSFGDIHQETQYF
TRBJ1-2,TRBV28,CANRGPNEYGYTF
TRBJ2-2,TRBV11-2,CASSLEAGFGELFF
TRBJ2-1,TRBV5-6,CASSSWLLAVSYNEQFF
TRBJ2-2,TRBV6-1,CASSMIIPGQLIGELFF
TRBJ2-3,TRBV5-6,CASSSRQGDFTDTQYF
TRBJ2-3,TRBV9,CASSLGGLAGPTDTQYF
TRBJ2-5,TRBV9,CASSVALSGGSETQYF
TRBJ1-1,TRBV10-3,CAIMDGLAEAFF
TRBJ2-1,TRBV10-3,CAIRRGTEQFF
TRBJ2-7,TRBV12-3/TRBV12-4,CASSLWARSTYEQYF
TRBJ1-5,TRBV7-8,CASSSLDRVGQPQHF
TRBJ1-4,TRBV9,CASSVEGRSEKLFF
TRBJ2-1,TRBV5-4,CASSLRGTSGRAYGNEQFF
TRBJ2-7,TRBV5-1,CASSLVTAEVYEQYF
TRBJ2-4,TRBV27,CASSETQTLDIQYF
TRBJ2-1,TRBV7-2,CASSLYPNEQFF
TRBJ2-1,TRBV2,CASRGGLAGVGEQFF
TRBJ2-1,TRBV21-1,CASSKEGLAGEDNEQFF
TRBJ2-3,TRBV28,CASRMLREGRTDTQYF
TRBJ2-5,TRBV3-1,CASSPQNQETQYF
TRBJ2-5,TRBV7-2,CASSPLGSQYF
TRBJ2-1,TRBV6-1,CASSGGQARYNEQFF
TRBJ2-1,TRBV5-1,CASKLAGQGYYEQFF